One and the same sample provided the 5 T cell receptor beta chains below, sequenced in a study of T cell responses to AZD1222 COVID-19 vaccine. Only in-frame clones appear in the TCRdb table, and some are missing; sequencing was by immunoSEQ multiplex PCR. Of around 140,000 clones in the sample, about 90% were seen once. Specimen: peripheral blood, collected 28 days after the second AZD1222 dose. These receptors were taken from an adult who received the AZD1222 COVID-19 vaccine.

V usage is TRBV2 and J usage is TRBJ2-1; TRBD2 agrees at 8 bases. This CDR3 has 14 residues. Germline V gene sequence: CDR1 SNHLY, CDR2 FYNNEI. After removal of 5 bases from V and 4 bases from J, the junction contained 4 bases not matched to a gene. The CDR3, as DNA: TGTGCCAGCAGTTCGACTAGCGCTTACAATGAGCAGTTCTTC. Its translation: CASSSTSAYNEQFF.

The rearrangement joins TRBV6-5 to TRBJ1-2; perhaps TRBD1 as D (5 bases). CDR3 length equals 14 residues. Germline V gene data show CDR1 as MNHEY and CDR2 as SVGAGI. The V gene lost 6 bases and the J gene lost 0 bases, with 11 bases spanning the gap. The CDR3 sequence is CASRRAGSNYGYTF. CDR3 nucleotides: TGTGCCAGCAGACGTGCAGGGTCTAACTATGGCTACACCTTC.

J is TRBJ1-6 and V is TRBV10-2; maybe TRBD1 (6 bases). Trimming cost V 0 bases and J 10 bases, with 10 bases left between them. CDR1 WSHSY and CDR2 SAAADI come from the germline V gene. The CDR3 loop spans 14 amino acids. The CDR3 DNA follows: TGCGCCAGCAGTGAGTCTGGGGGGCGATCACCCCTCCACTTT. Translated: CASSESGGRSPLHF.

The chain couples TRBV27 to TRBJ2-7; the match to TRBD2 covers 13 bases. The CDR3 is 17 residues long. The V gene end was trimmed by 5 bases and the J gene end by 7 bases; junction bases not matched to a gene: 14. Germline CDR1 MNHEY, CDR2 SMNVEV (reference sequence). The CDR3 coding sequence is TGTGCCAGCAGTACCGGGACTAGCGGGGTGAGACGTGAGGAGCAGTACTTC. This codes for CASSTGTSGVRREEQYF.

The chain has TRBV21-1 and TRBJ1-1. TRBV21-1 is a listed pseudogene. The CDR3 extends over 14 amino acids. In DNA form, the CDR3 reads TGTGCCAGCAGCAACCAAGCGGTTAACACTGAAGCTTTCTTT. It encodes CASSNQAVNTEAFF.